This is a list of T cell receptor beta chains from one sample in a study of cytomegalovirus exposure and HLA in healthy donors. Profiled with immunoSEQ multiplex PCR; TCRdb holds only in-frame clones, not every one. The data show some 130,000 clones, with around nine tenths seen just once and more than 4% held by the top ten. Sequencing was performed on PBMCs. The receptors were gathered from a woman aged 25 to 45 in good health and CMV-seronegative. Both conserved end residues are part of each CDR3. Each record gives: V gene, D gene, J gene, clone size, CDR3 DNA, CDR3 protein. D genes are given only for firm matches. Size tells how often a clone was seen (once, few, many) or the class of an expanded clone, and some rows leave it out.

TRBV6-4	TRBD1	TRBJ1-5	once	TGTGCCAGCAGTCTACAGGGGGATCAGCCCCAGCATTTT	CASSLQGDQPQHF
TRBV20-1	TRBD1	TRBJ1-2	NA	TGCAGTGCCCAGGGGGGCTGGGGCTACACCTTC	CSAQGGWGYTF
TRBV30	NA	TRBJ2-1	NA	TGTGCCTGGAGTGTAACGACAGGACAAAATGAGCAGTTCTTC	CAWSVTTGQNEQFF
TRBV10-3	NA	TRBJ2-4	once	TGTGCCATCAGTGATCCTTCGACACCCTCAAACATTCAGTACTTC	CAISDPSTPSNIQYF
TRBV15	NA	TRBJ1-4	few	TGTGCCTCCGGTCGACGCTCAGAGGGTGAAAAACTGTTTTTT	CASGRRSEGEKLFF
TRBV15	TRBD1	TRBJ1-2	NA	TGTGCCACCAGCAGATACGCACAGACAGGGGCCAGATATGGCTACACCTTC	CATSRYAQTGARYGYTF
TRBV29-1	TRBD2	TRBJ2-5	NA	TGCAGCGTTGTGTCGTGGTCCGGGAGGGGAGAGACCCAGTACTTC	CSVVSWSGRGETQYF
TRBV10-3	TRBD2	TRBJ2-3	few	TGTGCCATCAGTGGGCAGAGCGGGGCAGATACGCAGTATTTT	CAISGQSGADTQYF
TRBV4-1	TRBD1	TRBJ1-2	NA	TGCGCCAGCAGCCAAGATCAGGGACAGGGGAGGTATGGCTACACCTTC	CASSQDQGQGRYGYTF
TRBV19	NA	TRBJ1-1	NA	TGTGCCAGTAGTATTGGACAGAGGAACACTGAAGCTTTCTTT	CASSIGQRNTEAFF
TRBV6-5	TRBD1	TRBJ1-4	NA	TGTGCCAGCACCGGACTCGGGACAGGGAAAGAAAAACTGTTTTTT	CASTGLGTGKEKLFF
TRBV28	TRBD1	TRBJ2-5	NA	TGTGCCAGCAGGGAGGTACAGGGGAAAGAGACCCAGTACTTC	CASREVQGKETQYF
TRBV29-1	NA	TRBJ2-7	NA	TGCAGCGTTTATACTAGTCTGTCCTACGAGCAGTACTTC	CSVYTSLSYEQYF
TRBV5-4	TRBD1	TRBJ1-2	NA	TGTGCCAGCAGCCAACAGCAACAGGGGGCGTTCGGCTACACCTTC	CASSQQQQGAFGYTF